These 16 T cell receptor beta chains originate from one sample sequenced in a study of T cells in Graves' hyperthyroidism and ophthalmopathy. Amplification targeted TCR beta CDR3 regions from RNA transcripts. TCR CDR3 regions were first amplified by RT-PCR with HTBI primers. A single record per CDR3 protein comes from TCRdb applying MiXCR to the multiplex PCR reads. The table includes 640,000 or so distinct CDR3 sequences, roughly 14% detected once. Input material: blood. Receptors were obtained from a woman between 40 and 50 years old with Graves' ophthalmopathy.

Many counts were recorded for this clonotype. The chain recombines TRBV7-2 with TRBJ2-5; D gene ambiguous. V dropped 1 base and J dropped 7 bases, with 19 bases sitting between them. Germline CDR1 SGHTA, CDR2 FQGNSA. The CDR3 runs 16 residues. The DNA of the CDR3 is TGTGCCAGCAGCTTAGAGGCTCCTAGGCAAGGAGTGACCCAGTACTTC. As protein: CASSLEAPRQGVTQYF.

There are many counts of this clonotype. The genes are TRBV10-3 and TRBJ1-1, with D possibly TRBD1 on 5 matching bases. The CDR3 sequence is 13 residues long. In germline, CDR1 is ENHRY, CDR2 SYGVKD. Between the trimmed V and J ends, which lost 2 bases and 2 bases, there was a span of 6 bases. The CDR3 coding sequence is TGTGCCATCAGTGAGGACAGAAACACTGAAGCTTTCTTT. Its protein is CAISEDRNTEAFF.

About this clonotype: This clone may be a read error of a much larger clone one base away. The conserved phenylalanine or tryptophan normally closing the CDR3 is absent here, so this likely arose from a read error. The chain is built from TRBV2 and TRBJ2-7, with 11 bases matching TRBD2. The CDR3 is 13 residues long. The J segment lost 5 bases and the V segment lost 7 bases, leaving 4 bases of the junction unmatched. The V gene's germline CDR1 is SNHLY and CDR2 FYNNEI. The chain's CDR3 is CASTTSGSNEQYS. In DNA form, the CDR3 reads TGTGCCAGCACCACTAGCGGGAGTAACGAGCAGTACTCC.

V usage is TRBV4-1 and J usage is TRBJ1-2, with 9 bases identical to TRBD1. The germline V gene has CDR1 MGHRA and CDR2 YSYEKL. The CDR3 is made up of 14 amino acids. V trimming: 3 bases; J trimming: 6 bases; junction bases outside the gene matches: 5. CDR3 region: CASSHPGQGNGYTF. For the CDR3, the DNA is TGCGCCAGCAGCCATCCGGGACAGGGCAATGGCTACACCTTC.

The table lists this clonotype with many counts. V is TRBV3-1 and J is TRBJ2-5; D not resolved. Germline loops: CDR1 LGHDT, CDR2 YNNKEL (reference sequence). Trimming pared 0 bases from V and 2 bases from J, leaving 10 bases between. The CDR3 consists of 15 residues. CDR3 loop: CASSQDRASQETQYF. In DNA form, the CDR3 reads TGTGCCAGCAGCCAAGATAGGGCGTCACAAGAGACCCAGTACTTC.

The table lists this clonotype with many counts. CDR3 nucleotide sequence: TGTGCCAGCAGTTCCATACCCGGGACAGGGTCCAACTACGAGCAGTACTTC. Encoded protein: CASSSIPGTGSNYEQYF. V is TRBV6-5 and J is TRBJ2-7; TRBD1 agrees at 9 bases. CDR1 and CDR2 (germline): MNHEY, SVGAGI. This CDR3 contains 17 residues. The trim removed 4 bases at V and 3 bases at J, leaving 13 bases unmatched.

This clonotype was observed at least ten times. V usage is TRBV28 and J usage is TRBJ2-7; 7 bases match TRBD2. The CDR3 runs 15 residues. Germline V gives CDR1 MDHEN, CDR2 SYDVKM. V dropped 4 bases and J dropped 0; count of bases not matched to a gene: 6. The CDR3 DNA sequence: TGTGCCAGCAGTTCTTACGGGACTAACTCCTACGAGCAGTACTTC. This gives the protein CASSSYGTNSYEQYF.

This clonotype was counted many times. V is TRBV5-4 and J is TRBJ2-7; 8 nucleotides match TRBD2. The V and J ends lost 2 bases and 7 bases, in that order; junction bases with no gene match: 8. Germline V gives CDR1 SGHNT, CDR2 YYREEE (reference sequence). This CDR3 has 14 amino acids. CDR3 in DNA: TGTGCCAGCAGCTTCATTGGGATAGCGGGGGAGCAGTACTTC. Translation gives CASSFIGIAGEQYF.

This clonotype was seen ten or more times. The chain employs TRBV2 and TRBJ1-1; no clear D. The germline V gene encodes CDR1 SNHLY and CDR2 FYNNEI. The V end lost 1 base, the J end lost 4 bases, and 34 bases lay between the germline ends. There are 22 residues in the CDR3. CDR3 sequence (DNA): TGTGCCAGCAGTGAAGATGGCATGTGCCGAATGAGGGTAATCTTGCCGAGCACTGAAGCTTTCTTT. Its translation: CASSEDGMCRMRVILPSTEAFF.

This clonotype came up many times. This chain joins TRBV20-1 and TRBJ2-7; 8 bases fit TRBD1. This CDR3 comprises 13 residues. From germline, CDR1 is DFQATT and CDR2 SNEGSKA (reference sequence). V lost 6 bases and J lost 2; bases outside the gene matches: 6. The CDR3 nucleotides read TGCAGTGCCCCCCGGACAGGGACCTACGAGCAGTACTTC. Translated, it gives CSAPRTGTYEQYF.

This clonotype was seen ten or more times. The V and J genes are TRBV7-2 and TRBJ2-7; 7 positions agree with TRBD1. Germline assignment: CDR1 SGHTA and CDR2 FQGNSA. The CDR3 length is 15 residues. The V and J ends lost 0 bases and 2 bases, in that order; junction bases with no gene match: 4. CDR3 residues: CASSLASDRAYEQYF. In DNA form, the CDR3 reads TGTGCCAGCAGCTTAGCTAGCGACAGGGCCTACGAGCAGTACTTC. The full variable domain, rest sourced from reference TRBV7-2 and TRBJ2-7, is GAGVSQSPSNKVTEKGKDVELRCDPISGHTALYWYRQSLGQGLEFLIYFQGNSAPDKSGLPSDRFSAERTGGSVSTLTIQRTQQEDSAVYLCASSLASDRAYEQYFGPGTRLTVT.

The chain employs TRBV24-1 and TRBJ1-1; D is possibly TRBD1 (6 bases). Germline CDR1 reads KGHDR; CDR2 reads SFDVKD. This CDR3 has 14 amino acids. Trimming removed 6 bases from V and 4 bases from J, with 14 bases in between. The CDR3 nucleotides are TGTGCCACCAGTAAGGGGGGGGGGGTCACTGAAGCTTTCTTT. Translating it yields CATSKGGGVTEAFF.

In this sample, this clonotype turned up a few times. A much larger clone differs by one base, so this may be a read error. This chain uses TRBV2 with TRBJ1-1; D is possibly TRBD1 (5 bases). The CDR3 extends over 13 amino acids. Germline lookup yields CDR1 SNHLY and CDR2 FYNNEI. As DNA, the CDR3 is TGTGCCGGCAGTGACGGAGGGGCAACTGAAGCTTTCTTT. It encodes CAGSDGGATEAFF.

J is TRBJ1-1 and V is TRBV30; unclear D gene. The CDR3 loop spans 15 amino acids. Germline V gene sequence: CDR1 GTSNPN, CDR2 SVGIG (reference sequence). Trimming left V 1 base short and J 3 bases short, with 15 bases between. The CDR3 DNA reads TGTGCCTGGAGTGCGGAGTGGCTGAAGGACACTGAAGCTTTCTTT. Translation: CAWSAEWLKDTEAFF.

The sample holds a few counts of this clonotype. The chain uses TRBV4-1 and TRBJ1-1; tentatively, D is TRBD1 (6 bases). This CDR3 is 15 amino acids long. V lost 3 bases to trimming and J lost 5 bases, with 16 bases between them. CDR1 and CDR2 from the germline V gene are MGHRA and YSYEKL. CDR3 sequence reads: CASSQPGQRRTEAFF. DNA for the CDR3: TGCGCCAGCAGCCAGCCCGGACAGCGGAGGACTGAAGCTTTCTTT.

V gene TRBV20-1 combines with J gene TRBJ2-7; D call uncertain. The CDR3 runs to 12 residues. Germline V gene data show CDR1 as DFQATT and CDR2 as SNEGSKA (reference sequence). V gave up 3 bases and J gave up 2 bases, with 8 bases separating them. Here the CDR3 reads CSARTEPYEQYF. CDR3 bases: TGCAGTGCTAGGACGGAGCCCTACGAGCAGTACTTC.